The clone carrying this TCR beta chain appeared a few times. The antigen is unknown. Since all of the isolated RNA was reverse transcribed, expressed TCRB transcripts were what got sequenced. Each sample of naive, central memory or regulatory T cells had, on average, about 3.5 million reads. TCRdb's copy holds only in-frame clones and misses some; the assay was immunoSEQ multiplex PCR. The sample records about 660,000 clones, around 15% being singletons. This specimen belongs to a study of beta chain features in type 1 diabetes. Whole-study results and caveats: TCRB CDR3s were moderately but significantly shorter in Type 1 diabetes patients in all four CD4+ subsets. Patients showed naive, central memory and Treg TCRB repertoires that appeared more similar than those of healthy donors.

CDR1 KGHSH and CDR2 LQKENI come from the germline V gene. V was trimmed by 6 bases and J by 4 bases, leaving 16 bases between them. This CDR3 region has 14 residues. Based on CD45RO/CCR7/CD25/CD127/CD95/CD27, CD4+ regulatory, stem cell-like memory, naive and central memory cells were sorted. The material sequenced was naive CD4+ T cells from blood. This TCR came from a man between 18 and 35 years old with type 1 diabetes. This rearrangement joins TRBV18 to TRBJ2-7; D is perhaps TRBD1 or TRBD2 (5 bases each). The CDR3 DNA reads as TGTGCCAGCTCTGTTCCTGGGACCTTGTACGAGCAGTACTTC. This gives the protein CASSVPGTLYEQYF.